This T cell receptor beta chain appears in the sequencing data of a study of T cell responses to AZD1222 COVID-19 vaccine. Study-wide findings and caveats: Nearly half of spike-specific TCRs reportedly target variant regions that are unmutated in the B.1.351 and B.1.1.7 variants. Repertoires in all cases were sampled only once the peak T cell response had passed.

TCRdb's table, derived via immunoSEQ multiplex PCR, lists solely in-frame clones and lacks some. The repertoire includes around 140,000 clones, about 91% of them detected once, and 1.5% to 2% sits in the top ten. CDR3 length: 15 residues. Per the germline V gene, CDR1 is SGDLS and CDR2 is YYNGEE. V was pared by 0 bases and J by 4 bases, with 11 bases between. In the case of this clone: The antigen is undetermined.

This receptor was identified in an adult who received the AZD1222 COVID-19 vaccine. The chain links TRBV9 to TRBJ1-5, with D possibly matching TRBD1 (5 bases). The sample consisted of peripheral blood, taken 28 days after the second AZD1222 dose. CDR3 bases: TGTGCCAGCAGCGTAGCTGGGGGGAGAAATCAGCCCCAGCATTTT. It is translated as CASSVAGGRNQPQHF.